At least ten counts were recorded for the clone carrying this T cell receptor beta chain. Its specificity is unknown. V was pared by 7 bases and J by 0 bases, with 12 bases between. The V gene's germline CDR1 is MNHNY and CDR2 SVGAGI (reference sequence). This CDR3 contains 14 residues. This sample was included in a study of metastatic and nonmetastatic thyroid tumors. Study-wide results and limits: Benign nodules were reported to have significantly lower TCR beta diversity than malignant thyroid tumors, in blood and tumor.

In the authors' methods: CDR3 differences across clinicopathological groups were used to build a distant-metastasis classifier for papillary thyroid cancer. TCRdb reanalyzed the PCR reads via MiXCR. It is TCRdb's table, rather than the study itself, that gives the V and J calls and clone size. The table shows 20,000 to 25,000 clones, with about 20% occurring only once. Treatment of any kind had been given to no patient before thyroid surgery. This TCR derives from a female donor with papillary thyroid cancer or a benign thyroid nodule (not recorded which). Some clones in this sample may be carry-over from other donors' samples. Sequenced input: blood. The rearrangement links TRBV6-6 to TRBJ1-1, with TRBD1 as a possible D gene (6 bases). The CDR3 bases are TGTGCCAGCAAGTTACAGGGCATGAACACTGAAGCTTTCTTT. It specifies CASKLQGMNTEAFF.